These 32 T cell receptor beta chains were sequenced from one sample in a study of cytomegalovirus exposure and HLA in healthy donors. With 60 Vbeta and 13 Jbeta primers, the PCR was carried out. Using immunoSEQ multiplex PCR, the repertoire was profiled, and TCRdb retains in-frame clones only, with some absent. Across about 140,000 clones, the top ten clones capture under 2.5% of the sample. The sample taken for sequencing was PBMCs. All receptors come from a woman under 30 in good health and CMV-seronegative.

The J gene is TRBJ1-2, the V gene TRBV6-5; D may be TRBD1 (5 bases). V lost 4 bases to trimming and J lost 6 bases, with 18 bases between them. Germline CDR1 reads MNHEY; CDR2 reads SVGAGI. The CDR3 covers 15 residues. The CDR3 sequence is CASSSPWAGNHGYTF. In DNA, the CDR3 is TGTGCCAGCAGTTCCCCTTGGGCAGGGAACCATGGCTACACCTTC.

The V call is TRBV6-5, the J call TRBJ1-5; 7 nucleotides align to TRBD1. V lost 4 bases and J lost 1; bases outside the gene matches: 4. CDR3 length: 15 amino acids. CDR1 and CDR2 from the germline V gene are MNHEY and SVGAGI. CDR3 protein: CASSFRQGSNQPQHF. DNA for the CDR3: TGTGCCAGCAGTTTTAGACAGGGAAGCAATCAGCCCCAGCATTTT.

The chain is built from TRBV9 and TRBJ2-7; tentatively, D is TRBD2 (6 bases). V lost 3 bases to trimming and J lost 6 bases, with 16 bases between them. The germline gives CDR1 SGDLS, CDR2 YYNGEE. This CDR3 region has 14 residues. Here the CDR3 DNA reads TGTGCCAGCAGCGCCAGTGGTGGAGGGTTCGAGCAGTACTTC. Its translation is CASSASGGGFEQYF.

The CDR3 sequence is CASSQVGTEKNIQYF. The CDR3 DNA reads TGCGCCAGCAGCCAAGTCGGGACAGAGAAAAACATTCAGTACTTC. J is TRBJ2-4 and V is TRBV4-1; 7 bases fit TRBD1. J was trimmed by 4 bases and V by 1 base; bases with no gene match: 4. The CDR3 consists of 15 residues. Germline V gene data show CDR1 as MGHRA and CDR2 as YSYEKL.

This chain links TRBV30 with TRBJ1-1, with D uncertain. Trimming took 4 bases from V and 5 from J, leaving 14 bases between them. The CDR3 extends over 13 amino acids. Germline CDR1 and CDR2: GTSNPN and SVGIG (reference sequence). Written as DNA, the CDR3 is TGTGCCTGGACCGACGGGGAATGGACTGAAGCTTTCTTT. Its protein is CAWTDGEWTEAFF.

J is TRBJ2-7 and V is TRBV10-3; the D is unclear. V dropped 0 bases and J dropped 3 bases, with 3 bases sitting between them. The CDR3 extends over 12 amino acids. Germline V CDR1 and CDR2: ENHRY, SYGVKD. The chain's CDR3 is CAISESGYEQYV. The CDR3 bases are TGTGCCATCAGTGAGTCGGGCTACGAGCAGTACGTC.

This chain links TRBV19 with TRBJ2-7; D perhaps matches TRBD1 (6 bases). Germline CDR1 LNHDA, CDR2 SQIVND (reference sequence). The CDR3 consists of 14 residues. The V gene lost 3 bases and the J gene lost 3 bases, with 12 bases spanning the gap. CDR3 in amino acids: CASSMGPGVYEQYF. The CDR3 DNA is TGTGCCAGTAGTATGGGACCAGGGGTCTACGAGCAGTACTTC.

This chain connects TRBV6-5 to TRBJ2-1, with D maybe TRBD2 (5 bases). The CDR3 covers 11 residues. In germline, CDR1 is MNHEY, CDR2 SVGAGI. Trimming removed 6 bases from V and 8 bases from J, with 8 bases in between. CDR3 residues: CASSHGDEQFF. The CDR3 DNA reads as TGTGCCAGCAGCCACGGGGATGAGCAGTTCTTC.

The chain carries TRBV6-6 and TRBJ1-4; a weak D match, TRBD1 (6 bases). This CDR3 spans 16 amino acids. Trimming stripped 7 bases from V and 7 bases from J, with 22 bases between. The germline CDR1 and CDR2 sequences are MNHNY and SVGAGI (reference sequence). The CDR3: CASNTGGDTRREKLFF. In nucleotides, the CDR3 is TGTGCCAGCAACACCGGTGGGGACACCCGTCGTGAAAAACTGTTTTTT.

V gene TRBV7-2 combines with J gene TRBJ1-2; 9 positions match TRBD1. Germline CDR1 and CDR2: SGHTA and FQGNSA. The CDR3 loop spans 12 amino acids. V shed 6 bases, J shed 4 bases, and the junction held 0 bases outside the gene matches. Here the CDR3 DNA reads TGTGCCAGCAGGGGACAGGGCTATGGCTACACCTTC. Protein sequence: CASRGQGYGYTF.

The V gene is TRBV10-1, the J gene TRBJ2-3; the D gene is possibly TRBD2 (6 bases). The germline CDR1 and CDR2 sequences are WNHNN and SYGVQD (reference sequence). The CDR3 is 13 residues long. Trimming left V 6 bases short and J 5 bases short, with 12 bases between. DNA of the CDR3: TGCGCCAGCAGCCTGCAGGGAGGAGATACGCAGTATTTT. Translation gives CASSLQGGDTQYF.

The chain uses TRBV29-1 and TRBJ2-3, with D possibly TRBD2 on 6 matching bases. Germline V gene lookup returns CDR1 SQVTM and CDR2 ANQGSEA. Trimming left V 7 bases short and J 6 bases short, with 17 bases between. This CDR3 spans 13 amino acids. CDR3 loop: CSGGLPGSDTQYF. The CDR3 DNA follows: TGCAGCGGCGGACTACCCGGGAGTGATACGCAGTATTTT.

The V and J genes are TRBV28 and TRBJ1-3; D not resolved. The CDR3 covers 16 residues. Trimming pared 4 bases from V and 0 bases from J, leaving 13 bases between. The germline V gene encodes CDR1 MDHEN and CDR2 SYDVKM. The DNA of the CDR3 is TGTGCCAGCAGTTCCAACGGTCCCCCCTCTGGAAACACCATATATTTT. It translates to CASSSNGPPSGNTIYF.

The gene calls are TRBV19 and TRBJ2-1; perhaps TRBD1 as D (5 bases). V gave up 6 bases and J gave up 5 bases, with 14 bases separating them. Looked up from germline, CDR1 is LNHDA and CDR2 is SQIVND (reference sequence). This CDR3 region has 14 residues. In DNA form, the CDR3 reads TGTGCCAGTAGCAGCCCTTCCAGGGACAATGAGCAGTTCTTC. It encodes CASSSPSRDNEQFF.

The chain employs TRBV4-3 and TRBJ2-5; 13 bases are a match to TRBD2. J gave up 5 bases and V 0 bases, and 0 bases lay outside the gene matches. Germline CDR1 and CDR2: LGHNA and YSLEER. CDR3 length equals 15 residues. CDR3 in amino acids: CASSQETSGGETQYF. As DNA, the CDR3 is TGCGCCAGCAGCCAAGAGACTAGCGGGGGGGAGACCCAGTACTTC.

The genes are TRBV7-9 and TRBJ1-1; D unclear. Trimming pared 5 bases from V and 0 bases from J, leaving 13 bases between. CDR3 length equals 15 residues. CDR1 and CDR2 from the germline V gene are SEHNR and FQNEAQ (reference sequence). The CDR3 sequence is CASSEVSSMNTEAFF. The CDR3 nucleotides read TGTGCCAGCAGCGAAGTTAGCAGCATGAACACTGAAGCTTTCTTT.

The chain couples TRBV6-1 to TRBJ1-1; D remains unclear. V gave up 4 bases and J gave up 7 bases, with 13 bases separating them. Germline CDR1 is MNHNS and CDR2 is SASEGT. This CDR3 has 13 residues. CDR3 coding DNA: TGTGCCAGCAGTGCCCTCCCCGGGGATGAAGCTTTCTTT. It translates to CASSALPGDEAFF.

Turning to this clone: Other DNA sequences in the same sample also yield this CDR3. The chain uses TRBV5-1 and TRBJ1-1; no definite D call. Germline V lookup: CDR1 SGHRS, CDR2 YFSETQ. Trimming pared 2 bases from V and 1 base from J, leaving 6 bases between. This CDR3 region has 13 residues. CDR3 in amino acids: CASSFSSNTEAFF. CDR3 coding DNA: TGCGCCAGCAGCTTTTCATCGAACACTGAAGCTTTCTTT.

This chain connects TRBV29-1 to TRBJ2-2; 11 bases align to TRBD2. J was trimmed by 6 bases and V by 8 bases; bases with no gene match: 5. The length of the CDR3 is 13 residues. The germline V gene has CDR1 SQVTM and CDR2 ANQGSEA. CDR3 DNA: TGCAGCACCGGGACTAGCGGCTCCGGGGAGCTGTTTTTT. The encoded protein is CSTGTSGSGELFF.

This chain uses TRBV19 with TRBJ2-5; 11 nucleotides match TRBD1. The CDR3 covers 15 residues. V lost 5 bases to trimming and J lost 4 bases; unmatched junction nucleotides: 6. Germline CDR1 LNHDA, CDR2 SQIVND (reference sequence). The CDR3, as DNA: TGTGCCAGTAGTCCCGGGGACAGGGGGAGAGAGACCCAGTACTTC. Its translation is CASSPGDRGRETQYF.

The chain carries TRBV15 and TRBJ2-1; D is possibly TRBD2 (5 bases). The length of the CDR3 is 13 residues. CDR1 is LNHNV and CDR2 is YYDKDF in the germline V gene (reference sequence). Deletions cut 0 bases from V and 7 bases from J, with 7 bases between. CDR3: CATSREVANEQFF. The DNA of the CDR3 is TGTGCCACCAGCAGAGAGGTAGCGAATGAGCAGTTCTTC.

The rearrangement joins TRBV2 to TRBJ1-5; D is undetermined. V shed 5 bases and J shed 6 bases, with 11 bases lying between them. CDR1 SNHLY and CDR2 FYNNEI come from the germline V gene. The CDR3 has 13 residues. CDR3 protein: CASSSGLVQPQHF. The DNA for the CDR3 is TGTGCCAGCAGTAGCGGGTTAGTTCAGCCCCAGCATTTT.

The chain recombines TRBV12-5 with TRBJ2-5; a weak D match, TRBD1 (6 bases). The V gene lost 3 bases and the J gene lost 4 bases, with 18 bases spanning the gap. Germline lookup yields CDR1 LGHNT and CDR2 FRNRAP. This CDR3 has 16 amino acids. CDR3 DNA sequence: TGTGCTAGTGGTTTAGGTCTGGGGACAAACCCAGAGACCCAGTACTTC. This sequence encodes CASGLGLGTNPETQYF.

V is TRBV12-5 and J is TRBJ1-1, with TRBD1 matching over 9 bases. The CDR3 loop spans 14 amino acids. V lost 3 bases and J lost 4; bases outside the gene matches: 3. The germline gives CDR1 LGHNT, CDR2 FRNRAP. The CDR3 sequence is CASGFLDRGTEAFF. The CDR3 region has the DNA TGTGCTAGTGGTTTCTTGGACAGGGGCACTGAAGCTTTCTTT.

The rearrangement joins TRBV29-1 to TRBJ1-2; 8 bases line up with TRBD1. V shed 7 bases and J 3 bases; nucleotides not matched to a gene: 7. This CDR3 region has 13 residues. Germline-derived CDR1 and CDR2 are SQVTM and ANQGSEA. CDR3 residues: CSATPGQDYGYTF. The CDR3 DNA sequence: TGCAGCGCCACCCCGGGACAGGACTATGGCTACACCTTC.

V and J are TRBV6-6 and TRBJ2-3; 10 positions match TRBD1. With 5 bases clipped from V and 1 base from J, the junction kept 6 bases outside the gene matches. In germline, CDR1 is MNHNY, CDR2 SVGAGI (reference sequence). The CDR3 has 16 amino acids. The CDR3 nucleotides read TGTGCCAGCAGTCACTTGACAGGGGGCGGCACAGATACGCAGTATTTT. This sequence encodes CASSHLTGGGTDTQYF.

The chain has TRBV13 and TRBJ2-1; the match to TRBD2 covers 12 bases. This CDR3 region has 16 residues. J was trimmed by 4 bases and V by 5 bases; bases with no gene match: 6. Germline V lookup: CDR1 PRHDT, CDR2 FYEKMQ (reference sequence). CDR3 sequence reads: CASSPRTSGIYNEQFF. CDR3 sequence (DNA): TGTGCCAGCAGCCCCCGGACTAGCGGGATATACAATGAGCAGTTCTTC.

The J gene is TRBJ1-1, the V gene TRBV28; D is unclear. The CDR3 spans 13 residues. V was clipped by 8 bases and J by 0 bases, with 10 bases between them. CDR1 is MDHEN and CDR2 is SYDVKM in the germline V gene. CDR3 in DNA: TGTGCCAGCTATGCTACCCTGAACACTGAAGCTTTCTTT. Translation: CASYATLNTEAFF.

The chain carries TRBV5-6 and TRBJ2-3; 10 nucleotides agree with TRBD1. This CDR3 is built from 16 residues. CDR1 is SGHDT, CDR2 YYEEEE, per germline. Germline trimming cut 0 bases from V and 3 bases from J; bases unmatched to any gene: 4. CDR3 loop: CASSLEGQGHTDTQYF. CDR3 sequence (DNA): TGTGCCAGCAGCTTGGAGGGACAGGGGCATACAGATACGCAGTATTTT.

V and J are TRBV18 and TRBJ2-7, with TRBD1 matching 7 bases. This CDR3 is 16 amino acids long. The V and J ends lost 2 bases and 8 bases, in that order; junction bases with no gene match: 15. In germline, CDR1 is KGHSH, CDR2 LQKENI. The CDR3 protein is CASSPAGGVAKYKQYF. The CDR3 DNA reads TGTGCCAGCTCACCAGCAGGGGGAGTGGCGAAGTATAAGCAGTACTTC.

The chain employs TRBV14 and TRBJ1-1, with unresolved D. This CDR3 region has 14 residues. Germline loops: CDR1 SGHDN, CDR2 FVKESK. V lost 1 base to trimming and J lost 1 base, with 7 bases between them. CDR3 protein: CASSQVGWNTEAFF. CDR3 DNA sequence: TGTGCCAGCAGCCAAGTGGGCTGGAACACTGAAGCTTTCTTT.

With respect to this clone: The junction differs from germline at one of its ends, possibly a read error. The chain joins TRBV5-1 to TRBJ2-1; TRBD1 is a possible D gene (6 bases). The CDR3 runs 15 residues. Germline CDR1 reads SGHRS; CDR2 reads YFSETQ. The DNA for the CDR3 is TGCGCCAGCAGCTTTACAGGGTCCTCCCACAATGAGCAGTTCTTC. The encoded protein is CASSFTGSSHNEQFF.